These 29 T cell receptor beta chains were sequenced from one sample in a study of persistence of HIV-infected CD4 T cells. The immunoSEQ assay was version 4, run in survey mode. Assay: immunoSEQ multiplex PCR; the TCRdb copy retains only in-frame clones and omits some. The table includes more than 30,000 clones, around 76% detected once. What these receptors recognize is not known. Stimulation used 10 ug/mL lysate from CMV-infected fibroblasts. Memory cells lacking CD40L and CD69 with high CD45RO were sorted. This material consisted of CD4+ T cells sorted from PBMCs after roughly 18-hour stimulation, taken from a patient who received antiretroviral therapy. The receptors shown here come from an adult woman with HIV who was CMV-seropositive.

The chain joins TRBV5-1 to TRBJ2-7, with 9 bases identical to TRBD1. This CDR3 contains 17 residues. The J segment lost 6 bases and the V segment lost 0 bases, leaving 13 bases of the junction unmatched. CDR1 is SGHRS, CDR2 YFSETQ, per germline. CDR3 sequence reads: CASSLAYVGQGSPEQYF. The CDR3, as DNA: TGCGCCAGCAGCTTGGCCTATGTGGGACAGGGTTCGCCCGAGCAGTACTTC.

This chain joins TRBV19 and TRBJ1-5; 9 bases map to TRBD1. V shed 5 bases, J shed 2 bases, and the junction held 4 bases outside the gene matches. There are 15 residues in the CDR3. Germline V lookup: CDR1 LNHDA, CDR2 SQIVND (reference sequence). The CDR3 protein is CASSRTGVGNQPQHF. The CDR3 bases are TGTGCCAGTAGTCGGACAGGGGTCGGCAATCAGCCCCAGCATTTT.

V and J are TRBV7-3 and TRBJ2-2; tentative D call: TRBD1 (6 bases). In germline, CDR1 is SGHTA, CDR2 FQGTGA. This CDR3 contains 15 residues. Trimming left V 1 base short and J 6 bases short, with 12 bases between. As DNA, the CDR3 is TGTGCCAGCAGCTTAATCGGGCAGGGGTCCGGGGAGCTGTTTTTT. As protein: CASSLIGQGSGELFF.

This chain connects TRBV24-1 to TRBJ1-2, with no clear D. The V end lost 2 bases, the J end lost 5 bases, and 5 bases lay between the germline ends. The CDR3 has 12 residues. The V gene's germline CDR1 is KGHDR and CDR2 SFDVKD. This CDR3 is CATSDSGYGYTF. The CDR3 DNA is TGTGCCACCAGTGATTCGGGATATGGCTACACCTTC.

The chain links TRBV6-2 or TRBV6-3 to TRBJ2-1; D possibly corresponds to TRBD2 (7 bases). The CDR3 totals 18 residues. The V end was cut by 2 bases, the J end by 7 bases, with 24 bases between. Germline V gives CDR1 MNHEY, CDR2 SVGEGT. The chain's CDR3 is CASSYERRGGGLGNEQFF. The CDR3 coding sequence is TGTGCCAGCAGTTACGAGCGGCGAGGGGGGGGGCTAGGGAATGAGCAGTTCTTC.

V and J are TRBV3-1 (or the pseudogene TRBV3-2) and TRBJ1-1; 10 bases line up with TRBD1. Germline values: CDR1 LGHDT, CDR2 YNNKEL (reference sequence). The CDR3 is 16 amino acids. V shed 1 base, J shed 4 bases, and the junction held 6 bases outside the gene matches. The CDR3 reads CASSQAAGTGVTEAFF. The CDR3 nucleotides read TGTGCCAGCAGCCAAGCCGCCGGGACAGGGGTCACTGAAGCTTTCTTT.

This rearrangement joins TRBV7-8 to TRBJ2-1; D may be TRBD1 (6 bases). Per the germline V gene, CDR1 is SGHVS and CDR2 is FQNEAQ. Trimming stripped 3 bases from V and 3 bases from J, with 12 bases between. The CDR3 contains 15 residues. The CDR3 sequence is CASSLRTASYNEQFF. CDR3 nucleotides: TGTGCCAGCAGCTTGCGGACAGCTAGCTACAATGAGCAGTTCTTC.

The chain links TRBV11-3 to TRBJ2-7; D gene ambiguous. Trimming shortened V by 3 bases and J by 0 bases, and 9 bases separated the two germline ends. The V gene's germline CDR1 is SGHNT and CDR2 YENEEA. The CDR3 contains 14 residues. The CDR3 DNA follows: TGTGCCAGCAGCTTTGTAGATAGCTCCTACGAGCAGTACTTC. Encoded protein: CASSFVDSSYEQYF.

The chain couples TRBV6-2 or TRBV6-3 to TRBJ2-1, with TRBD1 identical over 7 bases. V gave up 5 bases and J gave up 15 bases; unmatched junction bases: 7. The CDR3 spans 11 residues. Germline-derived CDR1 and CDR2 are MNHEY and SVGEGT. CDR3 loop: CASSKGGVGFF. The DNA of the CDR3 is TGTGCCAGCAGTAAAGGGGGCGTGGGGTTCTTC.

This sequence joins TRBV28 and TRBJ2-2; D is undetermined. The V gene's germline CDR1 is MDHEN and CDR2 SYDVKM. The CDR3 runs 13 residues. V was trimmed by 2 bases and J by 4 bases, leaving 5 bases between them. The CDR3 nucleotides read TGTGCCAGCAGTTTAATCCCCACCGGGGAGCTGTTTTTT. As protein: CASSLIPTGELFF.

In nucleotides, the CDR3 is TGTGCCTGGAGATCCACAGGGATATGGGACTCGAAGCAGTTCTTC. This sequence encodes CAWRSTGIWDSKQFF. The chain joins TRBV30 to TRBJ2-1; D may correspond to TRBD1 or TRBD2 (6 bases each). This CDR3 spans 15 amino acids. Germline CDR1 reads GTSNPN; CDR2 reads SVGIG (reference sequence). Trimming shortened V by 3 bases and J by 11 bases, and 23 bases separated the two germline ends.

The chain combines TRBV5-1 with TRBJ2-7; 7 positions match TRBD2. V was clipped by 0 bases and J by 3 bases; unmatched bases: 6. Per germline, CDR1 SGHRS and CDR2 YFSETQ. This CDR3 spans 15 amino acids. The CDR3 is CASSLDGGGVYEQYF. CDR3 nucleotides: TGCGCCAGCAGCTTGGATGGGGGGGGAGTCTACGAGCAGTACTTC.

The rearrangement links TRBV11-3 to TRBJ2-2; the D is unclear. The CDR3 has 14 amino acids. Germline assignment: CDR1 SGHNT and CDR2 YENEEA. V was trimmed by 6 bases and J by 1 base, leaving 9 bases between them. CDR3: CASRRGRNTGELFF. DNA for the CDR3: TGTGCCAGCAGGCGCGGCCGGAACACCGGGGAGCTGTTTTTT.

J is TRBJ2-7 and V is TRBV6-5; weak D call: TRBD1 (6 bases). The ends were cut back, 6 bases at V and 8 bases at J, with 14 bases in the middle. In germline, CDR1 is MNHEY, CDR2 SVGAGI. The length of the CDR3 is 12 residues. CDR3 region: CASSPTQGKQYF. DNA of the CDR3: TGTGCCAGCAGCCCGACTCAGGGGAAGCAGTACTTC.

The V gene is TRBV2, the J gene TRBJ1-2, with 9 bases identical to TRBD1. The germline V gene encodes CDR1 SNHLY and CDR2 FYNNEI. V trimming: 9 bases; J trimming: 11 bases; junction bases outside the gene matches: 19. This CDR3 comprises 15 residues. The CDR3 sequence is CASTSISTGGMGYTF. The CDR3 bases are TGTGCCAGTACCAGCATATCGACAGGGGGAATGGGATACACCTTC. The full variable domain, its missing parts supplied by reference TRBV2 and TRBJ1-2, is EPEVTQTPSHQVTQMGQEVILRCVPISNHLYFYWYRQILGQKVEFLVSFYNNEISEKSEIFDDQFSVERPDGSNFTLKIRSTKLEDSAMYFCASTSISTGGMGYTFGSGTRLTVV.

The chain couples TRBV5-1 to TRBJ2-3, with D tentatively TRBD1 (5 bases). The CDR3 length is 16 residues. Germline-derived CDR1 and CDR2 are SGHRS and YFSETQ. Between the trimmed V and J ends, which lost 4 bases and 0 bases, there was a span of 15 bases. DNA for the CDR3: TGCGCCAGCAGCCTCAATGCAGGGAAAAGCACAGATACGCAGTATTTT. It yields the protein CASSLNAGKSTDTQYF. Based on the CDR3 plus reference TRBV5-1 and TRBJ2-3, the full variable domain is KAGVTQTPRYLIKTRGQQVTLSCSPISGHRSVSWYQQTPGQGLQFLFEYFSETQRNKGNFPGRFSGRQFSNSRSEMNVSTLELGDSALYLCASSLNAGKSTDTQYFGPGTRLTVL.

This clone was counted only a few times. V usage is TRBV5-8 and J usage is TRBJ1-3; D possibly corresponds to TRBD1 (6 bases). The CDR3 length is 14 residues. Germline CDR1 is SGHTS and CDR2 is YDEGEE. Trimming shortened V by 6 bases and J by 1 base, and 11 bases separated the two germline ends. CDR3 sequence (DNA): TGTGCCAGCACCCGTACAGGGTCTGGAAACACCATATATTTT. Translating gives CASTRTGSGNTIYF.

The chain employs TRBV19 and TRBJ2-2, with D possibly being TRBD1 or TRBD2 (5 bases each). V was pared by 1 base and J by 7 bases, with 16 bases between. The CDR3 covers 16 residues. The germline V gene has CDR1 LNHDA and CDR2 SQIVND (reference sequence). The CDR3 spells CASSIGAGLRGGELFF. Written as DNA, the CDR3 is TGTGCCAGTAGTATAGGCGCAGGGCTGAGGGGCGGGGAGCTGTTTTTT.

J is TRBJ2-7 and V is TRBV7-2; no firm D call. This CDR3 is 13 amino acids long. The germline V gene has CDR1 SGHTA and CDR2 FQGNSA. Trimming left V 2 bases short and J 0 bases short, with 5 bases between. This CDR3 is CASSLRDSYEQYF. DNA of the CDR3: TGTGCCAGCAGCTTAAGGGACTCCTACGAGCAGTACTTC.

In DNA, the CDR3 is TGTGCCAGCAGCTTGAAACTCCTTGGACAGGGGACGGAAAAACTGTTTTTT. Residues: CASSLKLLGQGTEKLFF. This rearrangement joins TRBV5-4 to TRBJ1-4; 9 positions agree with TRBD1. The length of the CDR3 is 17 residues. The V gene's germline CDR1 is SGHNT and CDR2 YYREEE (reference sequence). With V trimmed by 1 base and J by 8 bases, 12 bases remained unmatched.

V gene TRBV6-6 combines with J gene TRBJ2-7; D not certain. The germline V gene has CDR1 MNHNY and CDR2 SVGAGI (reference sequence). The CDR3 has 13 amino acids. The V end was cut by 4 bases, the J end by 1 base, with 8 bases between. The CDR3 loop reads CASSSLGSYEQYF. CDR3 in DNA: TGTGCCAGCAGTTCTTTGGGTTCCTACGAGCAGTACTTC.

The chain links TRBV7-9 to TRBJ2-3; unclear D gene. Between the trimmed V and J ends, which lost 1 base and 6 bases, there was a span of 8 bases. The germline CDR1 and CDR2 sequences are SEHNR and FQNEAQ (reference sequence). The CDR3 spans 13 residues. The CDR3 region is CASSLELGDTQYF. CDR3 nucleotide sequence: TGTGCCAGCAGCTTAGAATTAGGTGATACGCAGTATTTT. The variable domain in full, completed from reference TRBV7-9 and TRBJ2-3, reads DTGVSQNPRHKITKRGQNVTFRCDPISEHNRLYWYRQTLGQGPEFLTYFQNEAQLEKSRLLSDRFSAERPKGSFSTLEIQRTEQGDSAMYLCASSLELGDTQYFGPGTRLTVL.

This clone was counted between two and nine times. The chain carries TRBV7-8 and TRBJ1-2, with TRBD1 matching 8 bases. This CDR3 spans 17 amino acids. The V gene end was trimmed by 1 base and the J gene end by 5 bases; junction bases not matched to a gene: 12. Germline CDR1 SGHVS, CDR2 FQNEAQ. The CDR3 bases are TGTGCCAGCAGCTTAGGGACCGGAACAGGGGGTAGTTATGGCTACACCTTC. Its translation is CASSLGTGTGGSYGYTF.

This chain connects TRBV5-1 to TRBJ2-1, with unresolved D. Germline values: CDR1 SGHRS, CDR2 YFSETQ. CDR3 length: 13 residues. Trimming cost V 3 bases and J 12 bases, with 16 bases left between them. The CDR3 bases are TGCGCCAGCAGCTCTGAGTCTGGCAAAAGGCAGTTCTTC. This gives the protein CASSSESGKRQFF.

This clone was detected a few times. This rearrangement joins TRBV2 to TRBJ1-1; weak D call: TRBD1 (5 bases). CDR1 SNHLY and CDR2 FYNNEI come from the germline V gene. CDR3 length: 15 residues. V was trimmed by 5 bases and J by 1 base, leaving 14 bases between them. CDR3 in DNA: TGTGCCAGCAGTCGACTCATGGGGGGGAACACTGAAGCTTTCTTT. It yields the protein CASSRLMGGNTEAFF.

The chain couples TRBV7-9 to TRBJ1-4; TRBD1 matches 7 bases. V shed 2 bases, J shed 7 bases, and the junction held 16 bases outside the gene matches. Germline V CDR1 and CDR2: SEHNR, FQNEAQ (reference sequence). CDR3 length: 18 residues. The CDR3 here is CASSLRMQRQGRVEKLFF. The CDR3 region has the DNA TGTGCCAGCAGCTTAAGGATGCAACGACAGGGTCGCGTTGAAAAACTGTTTTTT.

About this clone itself: Additional DNA sequences in this sample encode the identical CDR3. The chain couples TRBV18 to TRBJ1-5, with a weak D call TRBD1 (6 bases). The CDR3 has 14 residues. The V end was cut by 3 bases, the J end by 4 bases, with 10 bases between. CDR1 and CDR2 (germline): KGHSH, LQKENI. CDR3: CASSPGGRNQPQHF. CDR3 bases: TGTGCCAGCTCACCGGGGGGCAGGAATCAGCCCCAGCATTTT.

This clone was recorded a few times. The rearrangement uses TRBV5-1 and TRBJ1-1; D is undetermined. This CDR3 is 15 amino acids long. Trimming removed 4 bases at V and 0 bases at J, with 13 bases between. CDR1 is SGHRS, CDR2 YFSETQ, per germline. CDR3 sequence reads: CASSQDGLMNTEAFF. CDR3 in DNA: TGCGCCAGCAGCCAGGACGGACTCATGAACACTGAAGCTTTCTTT.

V usage is TRBV29-1 and J usage is TRBJ1-1, with 10 nucleotides matching TRBD1. CDR3 size: 13 residues. The J segment lost 4 bases and the V segment lost 3 bases, leaving 2 bases of the junction unmatched. Germline V gives CDR1 SQVTM, CDR2 ANQGSEA. The DNA for the CDR3 is TGCAGCGTTGAGGGACAGGGGCCCACTGAAGCTTTCTTT. Translating it yields CSVEGQGPTEAFF.